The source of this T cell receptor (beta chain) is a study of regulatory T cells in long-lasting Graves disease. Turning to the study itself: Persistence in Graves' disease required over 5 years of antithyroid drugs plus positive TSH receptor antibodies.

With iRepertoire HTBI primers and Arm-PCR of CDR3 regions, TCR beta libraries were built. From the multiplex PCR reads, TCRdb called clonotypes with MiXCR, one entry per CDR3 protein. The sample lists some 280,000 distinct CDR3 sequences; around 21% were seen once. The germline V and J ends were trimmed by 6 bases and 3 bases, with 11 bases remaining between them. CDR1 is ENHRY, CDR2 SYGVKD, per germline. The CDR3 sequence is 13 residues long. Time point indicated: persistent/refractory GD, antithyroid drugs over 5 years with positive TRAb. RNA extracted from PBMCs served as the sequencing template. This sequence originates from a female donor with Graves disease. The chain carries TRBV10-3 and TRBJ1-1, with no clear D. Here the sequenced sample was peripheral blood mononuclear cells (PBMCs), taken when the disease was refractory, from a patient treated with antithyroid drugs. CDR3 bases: TGTGCCATCAGGACCGGGATGTACACTGAAGCTTTCTTT. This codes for CAIRTGMYTEAFF.